Following are 27 T cell receptor beta chains from one sample sequenced in a study of blood T cell repertoires in COVID-19. Repertoires were generated with immunoSEQ multiplex PCR, while TCRdb's copy carries only in-frame clones and drops some. The data show 170,000 or so clones, 65% to 85% seen once. Sample: peripheral blood. The receptors were gathered from a woman in her fifties or sixties with acute or convalescent COVID-19.

Here the CDR3 reads CASSLRVQAVASRETQYF. The CDR3, as DNA: TGTGCCAGCAGCTTGCGGGTTCAGGCGGTGGCTAGCAGGGAGACCCAGTACTTC. The rearrangement uses TRBV5-4 and TRBJ2-5; maybe TRBD2 (5 bases). There are 18 residues in the CDR3. V shed 1 base and J shed 5 bases, with 24 bases lying between them. Per the germline V gene, CDR1 is SGHNT and CDR2 is YYREEE (reference sequence).

The CDR3 sequence is CASSPSSGYEQYF. The CDR3 DNA follows: TGTGCCAGCAGCCCGTCTAGCGGGTACGAGCAGTACTTC. The V and J genes are TRBV11-2 and TRBJ2-7; 8 bases fit TRBD2. The CDR3 is 13 amino acids. With V trimmed by 5 bases and J by 4 bases, 4 bases remained unmatched. CDR1 SGHAT and CDR2 FQNNGV come from the germline V gene.

The chain carries TRBV11-2 and TRBJ2-7; 12 bases match TRBD2. Germline CDR1 SGHAT, CDR2 FQNNGV. V dropped 5 bases and J dropped 7; count of bases not matched to a gene: 9. The CDR3 contains 15 residues. The CDR3 spells CASSTSTSGGGEQYF. The CDR3 nucleotides read TGTGCCAGCAGCACCTCGACTAGCGGGGGTGGTGAGCAGTACTTC.

The V gene is TRBV15, the J gene TRBJ1-5, with 9 bases that match TRBD1. Germline CDR1 reads LNHNV; CDR2 reads YYDKDF (reference sequence). Losses at the gene ends were 6 bases for V and 0 bases for J; bases not matched to a gene: 9. This CDR3 is built from 17 residues. The CDR3 sequence: CATRPITGGPSNQPQHF. The CDR3 DNA reads as TGTGCCACCAGACCCATCACAGGGGGCCCTAGCAATCAGCCCCAGCATTTT.

The chain uses TRBV6-6 and TRBJ1-5; no reliable D call. V was pared by 5 bases and J by 5 bases, with 7 bases between. The CDR3 spans 12 residues. Looked up from germline, CDR1 is MNHNY and CDR2 is SVGAGI (reference sequence). The CDR3 sequence: CASSPPDQPQHF. CDR3 nucleotides: TGTGCCAGCAGTCCACCAGATCAGCCCCAGCATTTT.

J is TRBJ2-1 and V is TRBV1; no check of the table's D call, TRBD2, against the DNA was made. TRBV1 is designated a pseudogene. The CDR3 is 16 residues long. The CDR3 sequence is CTSSQEGGGAYNEQFF. The CDR3 coding sequence is TGCACCAGCAGCCAAGAGGGCGGGGGGGCCTACAATGAGCAGTTCTTC.

The chain joins TRBV7-2 to TRBJ2-1; tentatively, D is TRBD2 (5 bases). Trimming took 5 bases from V and 9 from J, leaving 11 bases between them. Per the germline V gene, CDR1 is SGHTA and CDR2 is FQGNSA. The CDR3 length is 12 residues. CDR3 in amino acids: CASSITRSEQFF. The CDR3 coding sequence is TGTGCCAGCAGCATCACTAGATCTGAGCAGTTCTTC.

The V gene is TRBV4-1, the J gene TRBJ1-6; D remains unclear. V gave up 2 bases and J gave up 8 bases, with 16 bases separating them. Germline CDR1 is MGHRA and CDR2 is YSYEKL. The CDR3 is 16 residues long. CDR3 in DNA: TGCGCCAGCAGCCAACAAAGGGCTCGCGGGTATTCACCCCTCCACTTT. Its protein product is CASSQQRARGYSPLHF.

The chain uses TRBV5-8 and TRBJ2-3; 7 nucleotides match TRBD1. The V and J ends lost 4 bases and 4 bases, in that order; junction bases with no gene match: 6. The CDR3 covers 14 residues. Germline lookup yields CDR1 SGHTS and CDR2 YDEGEE. The CDR3 reads CASSNHRGADTQYF. CDR3 nucleotides: TGTGCCAGCAGCAATCACAGGGGTGCAGATACGCAGTATTTT.

This chain links TRBV7-2 with TRBJ2-7; 10 bases are a match to TRBD2. There are 15 residues in the CDR3. The V segment lost 3 bases and the J segment 4 bases; nucleotides outside the gene matches: 6. In germline, CDR1 is SGHTA, CDR2 FQGNSA. The CDR3 loop is CASSFSAGGPYEQYF. In nucleotides, the CDR3 is TGTGCCAGCAGCTTCTCAGCGGGGGGGCCGTACGAGCAGTACTTC.

This clone has a single count. This sequence joins TRBV2 and TRBJ1-3; possibly TRBD1 for D (5 bases). The CDR3 is 14 residues long. The V and J ends lost 7 bases and 4 bases respectively, with 14 bases between them. Per the germline V gene, CDR1 is SNHLY and CDR2 is FYNNEI. Written as DNA, the CDR3 is TGTGCCAGCACTAAAGGGGTTTACGGAAACACCATATATTTT. Its protein is CASTKGVYGNTIYF.

V is TRBV5-4 and J is TRBJ2-2; tentative D call: TRBD1 (6 bases). Between the trimmed V and J ends, which lost 4 bases and 6 bases, there was a span of 16 bases. The CDR3 totals 15 residues. The germline V gene encodes CDR1 SGHNT and CDR2 YYREEE (reference sequence). The CDR3 loop reads CASSPLASGAGELFF. In DNA form, the CDR3 reads TGTGCCAGCAGCCCACTTGCCTCAGGGGCCGGGGAGCTGTTTTTT. The full variable domain, in which reference TRBV5-4 and TRBJ2-2 provide the parts outside the CDR3, is ETGVTQSPTHLIKTRGQQVTLRCSSQSGHNTVSWYQQALGQGPQFIFQYYREEENGRGNFPPRFSGLQFPNYSSELNVNALELDDSALYLCASSPLASGAGELFFGEGSRLTVL.

J is TRBJ1-1 and V is TRBV3-1 (or the pseudogene TRBV3-2); weak D call: TRBD1 (5 bases). The CDR3 totals 15 residues. CDR1 and CDR2 (germline): LGHDT, YNNKEL (reference sequence). Trimming pared 1 base from V and 6 bases from J, leaving 15 bases between. The CDR3 coding sequence is TGTGCCAGCAGCCAAGTGGGCCAGGGAGGGCCTGAAGCTTTCTTT. Its protein is CASSQVGQGGPEAFF.

The CDR3 here is CASRPRSPRIDGYTF. The CDR3 bases are TGTGCCAGCAGACCCCGGAGCCCCCGTATAGATGGCTACACCTTC. V and J are TRBV6-4 and TRBJ1-2; D unclear. The CDR3 is 15 residues long. Trimming took 6 bases from V and 6 from J, leaving 20 bases between them. Looked up from germline, CDR1 is MRHNA and CDR2 is SNTAGT.

The rearrangement uses TRBV15 and TRBJ2-3, with D possibly being TRBD2 (5 bases). Between the trimmed V and J ends, which lost 3 bases and 2 bases, there was a span of 12 bases. CDR3 size: 15 residues. The germline V gene encodes CDR1 LNHNV and CDR2 YYDKDF (reference sequence). CDR3: CATSRAGRNTDTQYF. In DNA form, the CDR3 reads TGTGCCACCAGCAGGGCGGGCAGGAACACAGATACGCAGTATTTT.

This clone turned up a few times. The rearrangement uses TRBV6-5 and TRBJ1-1; D is unresolved. In germline, CDR1 is MNHEY, CDR2 SVGAGI. This CDR3 is 12 amino acids long. Between the trimmed V and J ends, which lost 6 bases and 1 base, there was a span of 6 bases. The CDR3 DNA follows: TGTGCCAGCAGCCGGGGGAACACTGAAGCTTTCTTT. Protein sequence: CASSRGNTEAFF.

The chain recombines TRBV4-1 with TRBJ1-2; D is undetermined. There are 13 residues in the CDR3. V was trimmed by 0 bases and J by 5 bases, leaving 7 bases between them. The germline CDR1 and CDR2 sequences are MGHRA and YSYEKL. The CDR3 DNA reads TGCGCCAGCAGCCAAGATGCAGGTTATGGCTACACCTTC. This translates into CASSQDAGYGYTF.

The chain joins TRBV19 to TRBJ2-2; perhaps TRBD1 as D (5 bases). Deletions cut 4 bases from V and 3 bases from J, with 18 bases between. CDR3 size: 17 residues. Germline V gene sequence: CDR1 LNHDA, CDR2 SQIVND (reference sequence). The DNA for the CDR3 is TGTGCCAGTAGTAGGGCAGGGTCTCCCTTGGACACCGGGGAGCTGTTTTTT. As protein: CASSRAGSPLDTGELFF. Together with reference TRBV19 and TRBJ2-2, the CDR3 gives the full variable domain: DGGITQSPKYLFRKEGQNVTLSCEQNLNHDAMYWYRQDPGQGLRLIYYSQIVNDFQKGDIAEGYSVSREKKESFPLTVTSAQKNPTAFYLCASSRAGSPLDTGELFFGEGSRLTVL.

This sequence joins TRBV19 and TRBJ2-2; D uncertain. Looked up from germline, CDR1 is LNHDA and CDR2 is SQIVND (reference sequence). The CDR3 loop spans 13 amino acids. The ends were cut back, 5 bases at V and 7 bases at J, with 11 bases in the middle. The CDR3 DNA reads as TGTGCCAGTAGTGTACAGAACGGCGGGGAGCTGTTTTTT. Its translation is CASSVQNGGELFF.

The J gene is TRBJ2-3, the V gene TRBV11-2; D possibly corresponds to TRBD2 (7 bases). V was clipped by 7 bases and J by 0 bases, with 20 bases between them. CDR1 SGHAT and CDR2 FQNNGV come from the germline V gene. The CDR3 has 17 residues. The CDR3 reads CASTNRGGSSSTDTQYF. In nucleotides, the CDR3 is TGTGCCAGCACCAATAGGGGGGGGTCGTCTAGCACAGATACGCAGTATTTT.

Only a few counts were recorded for this clone. V and J are TRBV5-6 and TRBJ1-2, with TRBD1 as a possible D gene (5 bases). The CDR3 has 14 residues. The V end was cut by 3 bases, the J end by 5 bases, with 14 bases between. Germline loops: CDR1 SGHDT, CDR2 YYEEEE. The DNA of the CDR3 is TGTGCCAGCAGCTCTTCCAGGGTAGAGTATGGCTACACCTTC. Encoded protein: CASSSSRVEYGYTF.

The chain recombines TRBV2 with TRBJ2-7; maybe TRBD2 (6 bases). Trimming took off 4 bases at V and 1 base at J, with 11 bases between the two ends. In germline, CDR1 is SNHLY, CDR2 FYNNEI. This CDR3 is built from 14 residues. CDR3 coding DNA: TGTGCCAGCAGTGTGGCGGGGAGGTCCTACGAGCAGTACTTC. This gives the protein CASSVAGRSYEQYF.

The gene calls are TRBV2 and TRBJ2-5; weak D call: TRBD2 (6 bases). Trimming removed 11 bases from V and 2 bases from J, with 9 bases in between. Germline CDR1 SNHLY, CDR2 FYNNEI. CDR3 length equals 11 residues. CDR3 region: CALAGQETQYF. CDR3 nucleotides: TGTGCCTTGGCGGGGCAAGAGACCCAGTACTTC.

The V gene is TRBV19, the J gene TRBJ1-1; 7 nucleotides line up with TRBD1. Germline-derived CDR1 and CDR2 are LNHDA and SQIVND (reference sequence). V dropped 3 bases and J dropped 5; count of bases not matched to a gene: 9. This CDR3 contains 15 residues. CDR3 residues: CASSIQGGLGTEAFF. The CDR3, as DNA: TGTGCCAGTAGTATCCAAGGGGGCCTTGGTACTGAAGCTTTCTTT.

This clone showed up just once. The rearrangement links TRBV4-1 to TRBJ2-1; TRBD1 matches 9 bases. The CDR3 runs to 13 residues. The germline V gene has CDR1 MGHRA and CDR2 YSYEKL. V lost 4 bases, J lost 9 bases, and 4 bases stayed unmatched. The CDR3 sequence is CASSLGQGGEQFF. In DNA, the CDR3 is TGCGCCAGCAGCCTGGGACAGGGTGGTGAGCAGTTCTTC.

Remarks on this clone: The germline gene is not matched at one end of the junction; a read error may be the cause. The chain joins TRBV7-7 to TRBJ2-5; a weak D match, TRBD2 (7 bases). The CDR3 is made up of 16 amino acids. Germline lookup yields CDR1 SSHAT and CDR2 FNYEAQ (reference sequence). This chain's CDR3 is CASSPQGGTPQETQYF. The CDR3 region has the DNA TGTGCTAGCAGCCCCCAGGGAGGGACACCTCAAGAGACCCAGTACTTC.

The chain recombines TRBV5-4 with TRBJ1-5, with 10 bases that match TRBD1. The CDR3 loop spans 15 amino acids. Trimming removed 5 bases from V and 4 bases from J; junction bases left unmatched: 6. CDR1 SGHNT and CDR2 YYREEE come from the germline V gene (reference sequence). The CDR3 sequence is CASSFGGQGNQPQHF. The DNA for the CDR3 is TGTGCCAGCAGTTTCGGGGGACAGGGGAATCAGCCCCAGCATTTT.